Below are 32 T cell receptor beta chains sequenced from a single sample in a study of Graves' ophthalmopathy and Graves' hyperthyroidism. RNA transcripts were the source from which TCR beta CDR3 regions were amplified. A first-round RT-PCR used HTBI primers, followed by a second-round multiplex PCR. TCRdb processed the multiplex PCR reads anew with MiXCR; each CDR3 protein has one entry. This sample yields about 740,000 distinct CDR3 sequences, of which roughly 40% are seen a single time; roughly 46% belongs to the top ten. Sequencing input: peripheral blood. Receptor source: an adult man with Graves' ophthalmopathy.

To note about this clonotype: One end of the junction is discordant with germline, which a read error may explain. The rearrangement links TRBV20-1 to TRBJ2-7; possibly TRBD2 for D (5 bases). Germline V gene data show CDR1 as DFQATT and CDR2 as SNEGSKA (reference sequence). This CDR3 region has 13 residues. CDR3 sequence reads: CSATSSRDYEQCF. For the CDR3, the DNA is TGCAGTGCTACCTCTAGCAGAGACTACGAGCAGTGCTTC.

The rearrangement uses TRBV10-3 and TRBJ2-7, with TRBD2 identical over 8 bases. Per the germline V gene, CDR1 is ENHRY and CDR2 is SYGVKD. The CDR3 is 13 residues long. Trimming cost V 10 bases and J 2 bases; bases outside gene matches: 7. The CDR3 DNA sequence: TGTGCCAACACCCGTAGCGGGGCCTACGAGCAGTACTTC. As protein: CANTRSGAYEQYF.

There are many counts of this clonotype. This chain links TRBV24-1 with TRBJ2-5; 7 nucleotides match TRBD2. J gave up 2 bases and V 6 bases, and 2 bases lay outside the gene matches. Germline V gene sequence: CDR1 KGHDR, CDR2 SFDVKD. The CDR3 loop spans 13 amino acids. The CDR3 spells CATSFGGQETQYF. DNA for the CDR3: TGTGCCACCAGTTTCGGGGGGCAAGAGACCCAGTACTTC.

The gene calls are TRBV7-2 and TRBJ1-5; D is undetermined. Trimming took off 1 base at V and 9 bases at J, with 10 bases between the two ends. CDR1 and CDR2 from the germline V gene are SGHTA and FQGNSA. The CDR3 contains 13 residues. CDR3 DNA sequence: TGTGCCAGCAGCTTAGTAGCGGGAGGGCCCCAGCATTTT. Its translation is CASSLVAGGPQHF.

This clonotype was detected a few times. The J gene is TRBJ2-5, the V gene TRBV6-5; perhaps TRBD1 as D (6 bases). The CDR3 extends over 15 amino acids. V dropped 7 bases and J dropped 2 bases, with 17 bases sitting between them. Germline assignment: CDR1 MNHEY and CDR2 SVGAGI. The CDR3: CASMLLGQGQETQYF. The CDR3 region has the DNA TGTGCCAGCATGCTATTAGGGCAGGGGCAAGAGACCCAGTACTTC.

At least ten counts were recorded for this clonotype. J is TRBJ1-5 and V is TRBV5-5; no firm D call. CDR3 length: 15 amino acids. The germline V gene has CDR1 SGHKS and CDR2 YYEKEE (reference sequence). Trimming cost V 0 bases and J 3 bases, with 10 bases left between them. The CDR3 sequence is CASSLVPQNNQPQHF. CDR3 sequence (DNA): TGTGCCAGCAGCTTGGTACCACAAAACAATCAGCCCCAGCATTTT.

CDR3 nucleotide sequence: TGTGCCATCAGTGCGGGACACGAGCAGTACTTC. It is translated as CAISAGHEQYF. This chain connects TRBV10-3 to TRBJ2-5; the D call may be TRBD1 or TRBD2 (5 bases each). The end of the DNA fits TRBJ2-7 better, so the J call may be wrong. This CDR3 comprises 11 residues. Germline values: CDR1 ENHRY, CDR2 SYGVKD.

The gene calls are TRBV15 and TRBJ2-7; TRBD1 aligns across 10 bases. This CDR3 is 16 amino acids long. The V segment lost 3 bases and the J segment 5 bases; nucleotides outside the gene matches: 10. CDR1 and CDR2 from the germline V gene are LNHNV and YYDKDF (reference sequence). CDR3 coding DNA: TGTGCCACCAGCAGGACCGGGACAGGGGTAAGCAACGAGCAGTACTTC. Its translation is CATSRTGTGVSNEQYF.

This clonotype was counted a few times. The chain carries TRBV20-1 and TRBJ1-4, with 9 bases matching TRBD1. The CDR3 contains 15 residues. Germline V gives CDR1 DFQATT, CDR2 SNEGSKA (reference sequence). V lost 1 base to trimming and J lost 5 bases; unmatched junction nucleotides: 5. This chain's CDR3 is CSARATGGWNEKLFF. DNA for the CDR3: TGCAGTGCTAGAGCGACAGGGGGTTGGAATGAAAAACTGTTTTTT.

This clonotype was recorded once. The rearrangement joins TRBV11-2 to TRBJ1-2, with 10 positions matching TRBD1. Germline CDR1 is SGHAT and CDR2 is FQNNGV. The CDR3 contains 15 residues. The V segment lost 8 bases and the J segment 3 bases; nucleotides outside the gene matches: 9. DNA for the CDR3: TGTGCCAGCGGAGGGACAGGGGCTCTCCACTATGGCTACACCTTC. Translation gives CASGGTGALHYGYTF.

On this clonotype itself: This clone may be a read error of a much larger clone one base away. The CDR3 does not close with the conserved phenylalanine or tryptophan, likely indicating a read error. V is TRBV9 and J is TRBJ1-1; D is possibly TRBD1 (5 bases). Per the germline V gene, CDR1 is SGDLS and CDR2 is YYNGEE. The CDR3 has 15 residues. Trimming pared 0 bases from V and 0 bases from J, leaving 9 bases between. For the CDR3, the DNA is TGTGCCAGCAGCGTAGGGGCAGGGATGAACACTGAAGCTTTCCTT. The encoded protein is CASSVGAGMNTEAFL.

Ten or more counts support this clonotype. The J gene is TRBJ1-1, the V gene TRBV6-5; D uncertain. The V gene lost 5 bases and the J gene lost 5 bases, with 12 bases spanning the gap. There are 13 residues in the CDR3. Germline V lookup: CDR1 MNHEY, CDR2 SVGAGI. The DNA of the CDR3 is TGTGCCAGCAGTCCAAGGGTGGGGACTGAAGCTTTCTTT. Protein sequence: CASSPRVGTEAFF.

Details on this clonotype: This may come from a read error, since a much larger clone is one base off. V is TRBV7-2 and J is TRBJ2-7, with D uncertain. V lost 5 bases to trimming and J lost 6 bases, with 20 bases between them. Germline V lookup: CDR1 SGHTA, CDR2 FQGNSA. CDR3 length equals 15 residues. The DNA of the CDR3 is TGTGCCAGCAGCCATAGCCCGGCACTCCCCCTCGAGCAGTACGTC. Its translation: CASSHSPALPLEQYV.

The J gene is TRBJ2-2, the V gene TRBV14; 9 bases align to TRBD1. V lost 7 bases and J lost 5; bases outside the gene matches: 8. The V gene's germline CDR1 is SGHDN and CDR2 FVKESK. There are 15 residues in the CDR3. The CDR3 loop is CASTQTGGWTGELFF. DNA of the CDR3: TGTGCCAGCACCCAGACAGGGGGTTGGACCGGGGAGCTGTTTTTT.

A word on this clonotype: This CDR3 is missing its conserved last phenylalanine or tryptophan, likely due to a read error. This sequence joins TRBV6-6 and TRBJ2-7; D may match TRBD1 or TRBD2 (5 bases each). The CDR3 totals 15 residues. V was pared by 6 bases and J by 0 bases, with 15 bases between. From germline, CDR1 is MNHNY and CDR2 SVGAGI (reference sequence). CDR3 in amino acids: CASRRAQGSSYEQYS. CDR3 bases: TGTGCCAGCAGGAGGGCGCAGGGTTCCTCCTACGAGCAGTACTCC.

The chain combines TRBV20-1 with TRBJ2-7; D is unresolved. This CDR3 has 14 amino acids. The V end was cut by 2 bases, the J end by 2 bases, with 13 bases between. The germline gives CDR1 DFQATT, CDR2 SNEGSKA (reference sequence). This CDR3 reads CSARSTHVTYEQYV. Here the CDR3 DNA reads TGCAGTGCTAGATCGACCCACGTTACCTACGAGCAGTACGTC.

This clonotype has just a few counts. V gene TRBV20-1 combines with J gene TRBJ1-4; the D gene is possibly TRBD1 (6 bases). V lost 0 bases and J 6 bases, leaving 11 bases between the germline ends. Germline CDR1 reads DFQATT; CDR2 reads SNEGSKA (reference sequence). The CDR3 contains 14 residues. CDR3 DNA: TGCAGTGCTAGAGATCGGGGGCGAGATGAAAAACTGTTTTTT. Its protein is CSARDRGRDEKLFF.

This clonotype turned up a few times. The chain recombines TRBV6-5 with TRBJ1-2; D possibly corresponds to TRBD1 (6 bases). The V end was cut by 6 bases, the J end by 6 bases, with 11 bases between. From germline, CDR1 is MNHEY and CDR2 SVGAGI. There are 12 residues in the CDR3. CDR3 sequence reads: CASRRTENGYTF. Written as DNA, the CDR3 is TGTGCCAGCAGGCGGACAGAAAATGGCTACACCTTC.

As for this clonotype: This CDR3 is missing its conserved last phenylalanine or tryptophan, likely due to a read error. The chain joins TRBV6-6 to TRBJ1-1; weak D call: TRBD1 (5 bases). The CDR3 extends over 13 amino acids. Germline V gene data show CDR1 as MNHNY and CDR2 as SVGAGI (reference sequence). The V gene lost 2 bases and the J gene lost 4 bases, with 8 bases spanning the gap. The CDR3 sequence: CASSYVGGTEAFL. In DNA form, the CDR3 reads TGTGCCAGCAGTTACGTCGGGGGCACTGAAGCTTTCCTT.

As concerns this clonotype: Relative to the germline gene, one junction end is altered; a read error may explain this. The genes are TRBV5-1 and TRBJ2-5, with a tentative D call TRBD2 (5 bases). Germline CDR1 SGHRS, CDR2 YFSETQ. This CDR3 spans 15 amino acids. In DNA form, the CDR3 reads TGTGCCAGCAACTTAGCCGGCCCGGGAAGAGAGACCCAGTACTTT. Residues: CASNLAGPGRETQYF.

This clonotype was observed at least ten times. The chain links TRBV15 to TRBJ1-2, with 10 positions matching TRBD1. CDR3 length: 17 amino acids. The trim removed 1 base at V and 3 bases at J, leaving 8 bases unmatched. Germline lookup yields CDR1 LNHNV and CDR2 YYDKDF (reference sequence). The CDR3 DNA reads TGTGCCACCAGCAGAGTGAGGCGGGACAGGGGCGACTATGGCTACACCTTC. Its translation is CATSRVRRDRGDYGYTF. The full variable domain, rest sourced from reference TRBV15 and TRBJ1-2, is DAMVIQNPRYQVTQFGKPVTLSCSQTLNHNVMYWYQQKSSQAPKLLFHYYDKDFNNEADTPDNFQSRRPNTSFCFLDIRSPGLGDTAMYLCATSRVRRDRGDYGYTFGSGTRLTVV.

V is TRBV24-1 and J is TRBJ2-2; D perhaps matches TRBD2 (5 bases). The ends were cut back, 4 bases at V and 0 bases at J, with 11 bases in the middle. Germline CDR1 and CDR2: KGHDR and SFDVKD. This CDR3 contains 16 residues. The CDR3 loop reads CATSEPGISNTGELFF. CDR3 in DNA: TGTGCCACCAGTGAACCGGGGATTTCGAACACCGGGGAGCTGTTTTTT.

In its sample, this clonotype was seen many times. This sequence joins TRBV7-2 and TRBJ1-1, with a weak D call TRBD1 (6 bases). Germline CDR1 SGHTA, CDR2 FQGNSA. CDR3 size: 14 residues. The V end lost 0 bases, the J end lost 4 bases, and 9 bases lay between the germline ends. The CDR3 loop is CASSLALGGTEAFF. Here the CDR3 DNA reads TGTGCCAGCAGCTTAGCGTTAGGGGGCACTGAAGCTTTCTTT.

The chain joins TRBV3-1 to TRBJ1-5; no firm D call. The length of the CDR3 is 14 residues. In germline, CDR1 is LGHDT, CDR2 YNNKEL (reference sequence). V shed 2 bases and J shed 2 bases, with 7 bases lying between them. Here the CDR3 reads CASSQRAGNQPQHF. CDR3 DNA: TGTGCCAGCAGCCAAAGGGCCGGCAATCAGCCCCAGCATTTT.

A note on this clonotype: Possible read error: a much larger clone is one base away. J is TRBJ2-2 and V is TRBV29-1; no clear D gene. Looked up from germline, CDR1 is SQVTM and CDR2 is ANQGSEA. V shed 7 bases and J shed 1 base, with 10 bases lying between them. CDR3 length: 13 residues. Written as DNA, the CDR3 is TGCAGCGCTAGAGAAATGAACACCGGGGAGCTGTTTTTT. Residues: CSAREMNTGELFF.

This clonotype was observed at least ten times. CDR3 region: CASSSRVSGNTIYF. As DNA, the CDR3 is TGTGCCAGCAGTTCTAGGGTGTCCGGAAACACCATATATTTT. This chain links TRBV12-3 or TRBV12-4 with TRBJ1-3; D gene uncertain. Trimming removed 4 bases from V and 4 bases from J, with 11 bases in between. The CDR3 spans 14 residues.

The rearrangement links TRBV25-1 to TRBJ1-2; D not certain. This CDR3 comprises 13 residues. CDR1 MGHDK and CDR2 SYGVNS come from the germline V gene. V lost 8 bases to trimming and J lost 2 bases, with 12 bases between them. DNA of the CDR3: TGTGCCAGCTTCCCGGTCAGAAACTATGGCTACACCTTC. Translation gives CASFPVRNYGYTF.

V is TRBV20-1 and J is TRBJ2-2; TRBD2 aligns across 7 bases. V lost 3 bases to trimming and J lost 0 bases; unmatched junction nucleotides: 7. The CDR3 totals 16 residues. The V gene's germline CDR1 is DFQATT and CDR2 SNEGSKA (reference sequence). CDR3 amino acids: CSARGGDVSNTGELFF. The CDR3 DNA sequence: TGCAGTGCTAGGGGAGGGGATGTTTCGAACACCGGGGAGCTGTTTTTT.

J is TRBJ1-4 and V is TRBV2; D is possibly TRBD1 (5 bases). This CDR3 spans 15 amino acids. V lost 8 bases to trimming and J lost 2 bases, with 15 bases between them. Germline lookup yields CDR1 SNHLY and CDR2 FYNNEI. The CDR3 here is CASSPKTVTNEKLFF. The DNA of the CDR3 is TGTGCCAGCTCACCCAAGACAGTTACTAATGAAAAACTGTTTTTT.

This clonotype occurred many times. The J gene is TRBJ1-5, the V gene TRBV24-1; 7 nucleotides match TRBD1. J was trimmed by 1 base and V by 9 bases; bases with no gene match: 5. The CDR3 contains 14 residues. The germline V gene encodes CDR1 KGHDR and CDR2 SFDVKD. CDR3 in amino acids: CATRQGPSNQPQHF. The DNA of the CDR3 is TGTGCCACCCGACAGGGTCCCAGCAATCAGCCCCAGCATTTT.

The rearrangement links TRBV25-1 to TRBJ2-2; D possibly matches TRBD1 or TRBD2 (5 bases each). With 6 bases removed from V and 2 bases from J, the gap between germline ends came to 19 bases. Germline V gives CDR1 MGHDK, CDR2 SYGVNS. The length of the CDR3 is 17 residues. The CDR3 reads CASSLRRDGRNTGELFF. CDR3 nucleotide sequence: TGTGCCAGCAGCTTACGACGGGACGGAAGAAACACCGGGGAGCTGTTTTTT.

The chain has TRBV24-1 and TRBJ1-5; D unclear. Trimming pared 11 bases from V and 2 bases from J, leaving 9 bases between. CDR1 and CDR2 (germline): KGHDR, SFDVKD. CDR3 length equals 12 residues. Written as DNA, the CDR3 is TGTGCCAGTGGGTTTCGCAATCAGCCCCAGCATTTT. As protein: CASGFRNQPQHF.